Following are 13 T cell receptor beta chains from one sample sequenced in a study of blood T cells in healthy people across ages. Combining a sample-barcoded 5' primer with a J-beta primer mix, a second PCR ran for roughly 7 to 12 cycles. Each CDR3 protein is one row after TCRdb ran MiXCR on the 5' RACE reads. The sample yields about 800,000 distinct CDR3 sequences, less than 60% seen once. The sequencing sample was made of blood. The receptors come from a man at least 80 years old in good health.

V usage is TRBV12-3 or TRBV12-4 and J usage is TRBJ2-1; 9 nucleotides line up with TRBD2. V shed 7 bases, J shed 9 bases, and the junction held 13 bases outside the gene matches. This CDR3 is 15 amino acids long. DNA of the CDR3: TGTGCCAGCAAGCCAGGACGAGCGGGAGGAGGTGAGCAGTTCTTC. Translating it yields CASKPGRAGGGEQFF.

This clonotype appeared a few times. The rearrangement uses TRBV7-2 and TRBJ2-2, with a weak D call TRBD1 (6 bases). The V gene lost 5 bases and the J gene lost 2 bases, with 12 bases spanning the gap. Germline V gene lookup returns CDR1 SGHTA and CDR2 FQGNSA. This CDR3 region has 15 residues. The CDR3 DNA is TGTGCCAGCAGCCGCGGACAGACTAACACCGGGGAGCTGTTTTTT. It is translated as CASSRGQTNTGELFF. Full variable domain (missing parts from reference TRBV7-2 and TRBJ2-2): GAGVSQSPSNKVTEKGKDVELRCDPISGHTALYWYRQSLGQGLEFLIYFQGNSAPDKSGLPSDRFSAERTGGSVSTLTIQRTQQEDSAVYLCASSRGQTNTGELFFGEGSRLTVL.

This chain links TRBV27 with TRBJ2-7; TRBD1 is a possible D gene (5 bases). V was trimmed by 6 bases and J by 4 bases, leaving 16 bases between them. The CDR3 consists of 14 residues. Germline CDR1 and CDR2: MNHEY and SMNVEV (reference sequence). CDR3 in amino acids: CASREFDSAYEQYF. The CDR3 bases are TGTGCCAGCAGGGAGTTTGACAGTGCTTACGAGCAGTACTTC.

This chain links TRBV24-1 with TRBJ1-2, with D possibly matching TRBD1 (5 bases). Germline V gene data show CDR1 as KGHDR and CDR2 as SFDVKD. This CDR3 comprises 12 residues. Trimming removed 9 bases at V and 0 bases at J, with 7 bases between. The CDR3 loop reads CATGDANYGYTF. In DNA form, the CDR3 reads TGTGCCACCGGGGACGCTAACTATGGCTACACCTTC.

V gene TRBV10-3 combines with J gene TRBJ1-1; D is uncertain. V lost 0 bases, J lost 0 bases, and 11 bases lay in between. Germline values: CDR1 ENHRY, CDR2 SYGVKD. The CDR3 is 16 residues long. The CDR3 region has the DNA TGTGCCATCAGTGAGTCTCGGCCCTTTATGAACACTGAAGCTTTCTTT. Its protein product is CAISESRPFMNTEAFF.

The chain has TRBV29-1 and TRBJ1-2; 8 bases match TRBD1. The ends lost 7 bases at V and 2 bases at J; junction bases unmatched: 6. The CDR3 consists of 13 residues. The germline V gene encodes CDR1 SQVTM and CDR2 ANQGSEA. The CDR3 spells CSAWDRQNYGYTF. The CDR3 DNA reads TGCAGCGCCTGGGACAGGCAAAACTATGGCTACACCTTC.

The J gene is TRBJ2-1, the V gene TRBV7-8; D may be TRBD1 (6 bases). This CDR3 comprises 14 residues. V gave up 3 bases and J gave up 4 bases, with 10 bases separating them. Germline V gene sequence: CDR1 SGHVS, CDR2 FQNEAQ. The CDR3 DNA sequence: TGTGCCAGCAGCTTGGACAGATTATACAATGAGCAGTTCTTC. Translating it yields CASSLDRLYNEQFF.

This clonotype was observed many times. This sequence joins TRBV2 and TRBJ2-5; D possibly corresponds to TRBD1 (5 bases). Germline CDR1 and CDR2: SNHLY and FYNNEI. The CDR3 runs 14 residues. Trimming pared 7 bases from V and 1 base from J, leaving 13 bases between. The CDR3 reads CASTSRVTQETQYF. CDR3 DNA sequence: TGTGCCAGCACCAGCAGGGTCACCCAAGAGACCCAGTACTTC. Based on the CDR3 plus reference TRBV2 and TRBJ2-5, the full variable domain is EPEVTQTPSHQVTQMGQEVILRCVPISNHLYFYWYRQILGQKVEFLVSFYNNEISEKSEIFDDQFSVERPDGSNFTLKIRSTKLEDSAMYFCASTSRVTQETQYFGPGTRLLVL.

This rearrangement joins TRBV3-1 to TRBJ1-2, with 7 bases matching TRBD1. There are 13 residues in the CDR3. V shed 2 bases and J 6 bases; nucleotides not matched to a gene: 3. The V gene's germline CDR1 is LGHDT and CDR2 YNNKEL (reference sequence). CDR3 protein: CASSQRQGHGYTF. The CDR3 DNA is TGTGCCAGCAGCCAACGACAGGGACATGGCTACACCTTC. Full variable domain (rest looked up from reference TRBV3-1 and TRBJ1-2): DTAVSQTPKYLVTQMGNDKSIKCEQNLGHDTMYWYKQDSKKFLKIMFSYNNKELIINETVPNRFSPKSPDKAHLNLHINSLELGDSAVYFCASSQRQGHGYTFGSGTRLTVV.

The rearrangement uses TRBV20-1 and TRBJ2-1, with TRBD2 identical over 8 bases. CDR1 DFQATT and CDR2 SNEGSKA come from the germline V gene (reference sequence). V was clipped by 6 bases and J by 7 bases; unmatched bases: 8. CDR3 length equals 13 residues. CDR3 sequence (DNA): TGCAGTGCAGGGGGACTAGAGAATAATGAGCAGTTCTTC. This sequence encodes CSAGGLENNEQFF.

The chain employs TRBV2 and TRBJ2-7; D remains unclear. The better agreement between TRBJ2-5 and the DNA end casts doubt on the J call. CDR1 and CDR2 (germline): SNHLY, FYNNEI. The CDR3 loop spans 14 amino acids. The CDR3 DNA follows: TGTGCCAGCAGTGAACAAAGGGAATCGCAGACCCAGTACTTC. The encoded protein is CASSEQRESQTQYF.

This clonotype appeared once. The chain employs TRBV4-2 and TRBJ2-5; 12 nucleotides agree with TRBD2. CDR1 is LGHNA, CDR2 YNFKEQ, per germline. The CDR3 consists of 15 residues. V was clipped by 1 base and J by 11 bases; unmatched bases: 8. The CDR3 region has the DNA TGTGCCAGCAGCCAAGTGACTAGCGGGAGATCCAAGCAGTACTTC. Its protein is CASSQVTSGRSKQYF.

The chain recombines TRBV12-3 or TRBV12-4 with TRBJ1-5; 8 nucleotides align to TRBD1. After removal of 5 bases from V and 7 bases from J, the junction contained 10 bases not matched to a gene. The CDR3 runs 15 residues. The DNA of the CDR3 is TGTGCCAGCAGTCAGGGGGCGGGCCCCGCACAGCCCCAGCATTTT. This gives the protein CASSQGAGPAQPQHF.